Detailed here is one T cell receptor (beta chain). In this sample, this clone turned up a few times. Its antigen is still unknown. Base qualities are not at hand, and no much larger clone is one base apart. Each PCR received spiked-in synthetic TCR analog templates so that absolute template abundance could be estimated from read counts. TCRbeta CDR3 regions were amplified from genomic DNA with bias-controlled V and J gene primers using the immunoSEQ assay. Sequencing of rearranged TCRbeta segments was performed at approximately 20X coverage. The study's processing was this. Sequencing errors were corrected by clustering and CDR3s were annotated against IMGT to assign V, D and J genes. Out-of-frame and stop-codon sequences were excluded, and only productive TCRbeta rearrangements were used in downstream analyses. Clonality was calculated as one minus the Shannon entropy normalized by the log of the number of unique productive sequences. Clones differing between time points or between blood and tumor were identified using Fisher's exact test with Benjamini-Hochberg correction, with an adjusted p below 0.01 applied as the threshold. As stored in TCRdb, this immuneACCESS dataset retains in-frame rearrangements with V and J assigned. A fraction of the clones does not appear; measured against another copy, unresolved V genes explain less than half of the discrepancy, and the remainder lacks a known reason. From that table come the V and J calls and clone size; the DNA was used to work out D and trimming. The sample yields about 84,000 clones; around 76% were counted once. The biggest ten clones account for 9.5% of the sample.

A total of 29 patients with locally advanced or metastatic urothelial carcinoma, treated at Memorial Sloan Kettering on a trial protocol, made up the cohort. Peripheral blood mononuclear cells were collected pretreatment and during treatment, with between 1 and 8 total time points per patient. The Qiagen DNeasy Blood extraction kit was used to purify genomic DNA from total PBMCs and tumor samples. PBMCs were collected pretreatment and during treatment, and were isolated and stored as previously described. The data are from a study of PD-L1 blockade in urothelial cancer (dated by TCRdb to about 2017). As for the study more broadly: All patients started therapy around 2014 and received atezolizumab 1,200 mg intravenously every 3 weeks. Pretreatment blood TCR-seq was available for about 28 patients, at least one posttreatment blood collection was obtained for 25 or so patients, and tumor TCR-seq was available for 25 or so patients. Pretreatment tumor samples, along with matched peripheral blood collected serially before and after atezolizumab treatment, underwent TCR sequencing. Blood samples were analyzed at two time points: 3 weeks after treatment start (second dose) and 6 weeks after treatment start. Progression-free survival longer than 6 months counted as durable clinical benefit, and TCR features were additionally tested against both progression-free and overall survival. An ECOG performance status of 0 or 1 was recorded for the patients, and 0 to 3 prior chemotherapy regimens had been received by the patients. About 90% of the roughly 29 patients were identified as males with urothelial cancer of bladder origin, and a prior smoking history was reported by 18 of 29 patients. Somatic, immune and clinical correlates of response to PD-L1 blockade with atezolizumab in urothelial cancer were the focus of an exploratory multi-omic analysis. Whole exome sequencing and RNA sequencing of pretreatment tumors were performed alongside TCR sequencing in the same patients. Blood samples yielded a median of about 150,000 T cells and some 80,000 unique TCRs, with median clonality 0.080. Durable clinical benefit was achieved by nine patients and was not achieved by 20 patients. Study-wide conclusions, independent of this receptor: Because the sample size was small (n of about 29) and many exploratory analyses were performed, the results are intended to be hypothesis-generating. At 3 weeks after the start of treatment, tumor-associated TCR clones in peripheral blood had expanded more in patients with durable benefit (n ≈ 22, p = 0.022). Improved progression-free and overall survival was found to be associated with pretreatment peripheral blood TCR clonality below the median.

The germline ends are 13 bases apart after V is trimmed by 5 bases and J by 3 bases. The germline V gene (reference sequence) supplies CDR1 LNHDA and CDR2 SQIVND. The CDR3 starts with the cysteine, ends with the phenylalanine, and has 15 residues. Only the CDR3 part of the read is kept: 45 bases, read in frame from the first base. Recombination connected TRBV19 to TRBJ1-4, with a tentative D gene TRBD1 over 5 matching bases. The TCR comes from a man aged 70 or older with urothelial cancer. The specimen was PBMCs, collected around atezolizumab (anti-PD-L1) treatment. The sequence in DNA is TGTGCCAGTAGTCCCAGGGCGGGGGCTAATGAAAAACTGTTTTTT. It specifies CASSPRAGANEKLFF.